This T cell receptor beta chain is drawn from a study of T cells in localized non-small cell lung cancer. Whole-study findings and limits: Tumor showed lower T cell clonality than uninvolved adjacent lung, where it was highest.

Here immunoSEQ multiplex PCR was the method, and the copy in TCRdb shows in-frame clones only, minus some. The repertoire has roughly 30,000 clones, 80% to 95% of them found once; the top ten carry roughly 27%. The J segment lost 3 bases and the V segment lost 1 base, leaving 27 bases of the junction unmatched. The CDR3 sequence is 23 residues long. Germline V CDR1 and CDR2: SGHRS, YFSETQ. Note on this clone: Its antigen is unidentified.

The chain uses TRBV5-1 and TRBJ2-2; 7 positions agree with TRBD1. This material consisted of peripheral blood, taken before any cancer treatment. The sequence came from a female donor older than 55 with stage I lung adenocarcinoma. In DNA form, the CDR3 reads TGCGCCAGCAGCTTGCCCGGCAATCTACAGGGGAGAATCGAGGGTGGGGACACCGGGGAGCTGTTTTTT. It translates to CASSLPGNLQGRIEGGDTGELFF.